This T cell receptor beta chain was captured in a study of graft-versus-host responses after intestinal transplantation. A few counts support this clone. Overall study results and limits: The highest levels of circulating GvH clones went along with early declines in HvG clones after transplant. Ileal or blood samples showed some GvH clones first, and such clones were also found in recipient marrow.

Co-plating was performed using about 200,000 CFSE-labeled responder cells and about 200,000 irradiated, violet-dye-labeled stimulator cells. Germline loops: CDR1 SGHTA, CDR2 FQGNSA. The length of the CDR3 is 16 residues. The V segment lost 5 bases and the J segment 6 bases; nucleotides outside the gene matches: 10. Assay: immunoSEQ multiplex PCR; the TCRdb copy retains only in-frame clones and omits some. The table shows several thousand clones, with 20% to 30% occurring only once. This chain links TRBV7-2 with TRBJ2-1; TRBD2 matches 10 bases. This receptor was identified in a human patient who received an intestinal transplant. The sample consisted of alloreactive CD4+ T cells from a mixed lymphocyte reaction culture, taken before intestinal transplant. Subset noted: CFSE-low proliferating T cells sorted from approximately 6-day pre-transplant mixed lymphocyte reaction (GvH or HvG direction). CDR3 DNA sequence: TGTGCCAGCAGCGTCACGGGGCTAGCGGGAGTCAATGAGCAGTTCTTC. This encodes CASSVTGLAGVNEQFF.